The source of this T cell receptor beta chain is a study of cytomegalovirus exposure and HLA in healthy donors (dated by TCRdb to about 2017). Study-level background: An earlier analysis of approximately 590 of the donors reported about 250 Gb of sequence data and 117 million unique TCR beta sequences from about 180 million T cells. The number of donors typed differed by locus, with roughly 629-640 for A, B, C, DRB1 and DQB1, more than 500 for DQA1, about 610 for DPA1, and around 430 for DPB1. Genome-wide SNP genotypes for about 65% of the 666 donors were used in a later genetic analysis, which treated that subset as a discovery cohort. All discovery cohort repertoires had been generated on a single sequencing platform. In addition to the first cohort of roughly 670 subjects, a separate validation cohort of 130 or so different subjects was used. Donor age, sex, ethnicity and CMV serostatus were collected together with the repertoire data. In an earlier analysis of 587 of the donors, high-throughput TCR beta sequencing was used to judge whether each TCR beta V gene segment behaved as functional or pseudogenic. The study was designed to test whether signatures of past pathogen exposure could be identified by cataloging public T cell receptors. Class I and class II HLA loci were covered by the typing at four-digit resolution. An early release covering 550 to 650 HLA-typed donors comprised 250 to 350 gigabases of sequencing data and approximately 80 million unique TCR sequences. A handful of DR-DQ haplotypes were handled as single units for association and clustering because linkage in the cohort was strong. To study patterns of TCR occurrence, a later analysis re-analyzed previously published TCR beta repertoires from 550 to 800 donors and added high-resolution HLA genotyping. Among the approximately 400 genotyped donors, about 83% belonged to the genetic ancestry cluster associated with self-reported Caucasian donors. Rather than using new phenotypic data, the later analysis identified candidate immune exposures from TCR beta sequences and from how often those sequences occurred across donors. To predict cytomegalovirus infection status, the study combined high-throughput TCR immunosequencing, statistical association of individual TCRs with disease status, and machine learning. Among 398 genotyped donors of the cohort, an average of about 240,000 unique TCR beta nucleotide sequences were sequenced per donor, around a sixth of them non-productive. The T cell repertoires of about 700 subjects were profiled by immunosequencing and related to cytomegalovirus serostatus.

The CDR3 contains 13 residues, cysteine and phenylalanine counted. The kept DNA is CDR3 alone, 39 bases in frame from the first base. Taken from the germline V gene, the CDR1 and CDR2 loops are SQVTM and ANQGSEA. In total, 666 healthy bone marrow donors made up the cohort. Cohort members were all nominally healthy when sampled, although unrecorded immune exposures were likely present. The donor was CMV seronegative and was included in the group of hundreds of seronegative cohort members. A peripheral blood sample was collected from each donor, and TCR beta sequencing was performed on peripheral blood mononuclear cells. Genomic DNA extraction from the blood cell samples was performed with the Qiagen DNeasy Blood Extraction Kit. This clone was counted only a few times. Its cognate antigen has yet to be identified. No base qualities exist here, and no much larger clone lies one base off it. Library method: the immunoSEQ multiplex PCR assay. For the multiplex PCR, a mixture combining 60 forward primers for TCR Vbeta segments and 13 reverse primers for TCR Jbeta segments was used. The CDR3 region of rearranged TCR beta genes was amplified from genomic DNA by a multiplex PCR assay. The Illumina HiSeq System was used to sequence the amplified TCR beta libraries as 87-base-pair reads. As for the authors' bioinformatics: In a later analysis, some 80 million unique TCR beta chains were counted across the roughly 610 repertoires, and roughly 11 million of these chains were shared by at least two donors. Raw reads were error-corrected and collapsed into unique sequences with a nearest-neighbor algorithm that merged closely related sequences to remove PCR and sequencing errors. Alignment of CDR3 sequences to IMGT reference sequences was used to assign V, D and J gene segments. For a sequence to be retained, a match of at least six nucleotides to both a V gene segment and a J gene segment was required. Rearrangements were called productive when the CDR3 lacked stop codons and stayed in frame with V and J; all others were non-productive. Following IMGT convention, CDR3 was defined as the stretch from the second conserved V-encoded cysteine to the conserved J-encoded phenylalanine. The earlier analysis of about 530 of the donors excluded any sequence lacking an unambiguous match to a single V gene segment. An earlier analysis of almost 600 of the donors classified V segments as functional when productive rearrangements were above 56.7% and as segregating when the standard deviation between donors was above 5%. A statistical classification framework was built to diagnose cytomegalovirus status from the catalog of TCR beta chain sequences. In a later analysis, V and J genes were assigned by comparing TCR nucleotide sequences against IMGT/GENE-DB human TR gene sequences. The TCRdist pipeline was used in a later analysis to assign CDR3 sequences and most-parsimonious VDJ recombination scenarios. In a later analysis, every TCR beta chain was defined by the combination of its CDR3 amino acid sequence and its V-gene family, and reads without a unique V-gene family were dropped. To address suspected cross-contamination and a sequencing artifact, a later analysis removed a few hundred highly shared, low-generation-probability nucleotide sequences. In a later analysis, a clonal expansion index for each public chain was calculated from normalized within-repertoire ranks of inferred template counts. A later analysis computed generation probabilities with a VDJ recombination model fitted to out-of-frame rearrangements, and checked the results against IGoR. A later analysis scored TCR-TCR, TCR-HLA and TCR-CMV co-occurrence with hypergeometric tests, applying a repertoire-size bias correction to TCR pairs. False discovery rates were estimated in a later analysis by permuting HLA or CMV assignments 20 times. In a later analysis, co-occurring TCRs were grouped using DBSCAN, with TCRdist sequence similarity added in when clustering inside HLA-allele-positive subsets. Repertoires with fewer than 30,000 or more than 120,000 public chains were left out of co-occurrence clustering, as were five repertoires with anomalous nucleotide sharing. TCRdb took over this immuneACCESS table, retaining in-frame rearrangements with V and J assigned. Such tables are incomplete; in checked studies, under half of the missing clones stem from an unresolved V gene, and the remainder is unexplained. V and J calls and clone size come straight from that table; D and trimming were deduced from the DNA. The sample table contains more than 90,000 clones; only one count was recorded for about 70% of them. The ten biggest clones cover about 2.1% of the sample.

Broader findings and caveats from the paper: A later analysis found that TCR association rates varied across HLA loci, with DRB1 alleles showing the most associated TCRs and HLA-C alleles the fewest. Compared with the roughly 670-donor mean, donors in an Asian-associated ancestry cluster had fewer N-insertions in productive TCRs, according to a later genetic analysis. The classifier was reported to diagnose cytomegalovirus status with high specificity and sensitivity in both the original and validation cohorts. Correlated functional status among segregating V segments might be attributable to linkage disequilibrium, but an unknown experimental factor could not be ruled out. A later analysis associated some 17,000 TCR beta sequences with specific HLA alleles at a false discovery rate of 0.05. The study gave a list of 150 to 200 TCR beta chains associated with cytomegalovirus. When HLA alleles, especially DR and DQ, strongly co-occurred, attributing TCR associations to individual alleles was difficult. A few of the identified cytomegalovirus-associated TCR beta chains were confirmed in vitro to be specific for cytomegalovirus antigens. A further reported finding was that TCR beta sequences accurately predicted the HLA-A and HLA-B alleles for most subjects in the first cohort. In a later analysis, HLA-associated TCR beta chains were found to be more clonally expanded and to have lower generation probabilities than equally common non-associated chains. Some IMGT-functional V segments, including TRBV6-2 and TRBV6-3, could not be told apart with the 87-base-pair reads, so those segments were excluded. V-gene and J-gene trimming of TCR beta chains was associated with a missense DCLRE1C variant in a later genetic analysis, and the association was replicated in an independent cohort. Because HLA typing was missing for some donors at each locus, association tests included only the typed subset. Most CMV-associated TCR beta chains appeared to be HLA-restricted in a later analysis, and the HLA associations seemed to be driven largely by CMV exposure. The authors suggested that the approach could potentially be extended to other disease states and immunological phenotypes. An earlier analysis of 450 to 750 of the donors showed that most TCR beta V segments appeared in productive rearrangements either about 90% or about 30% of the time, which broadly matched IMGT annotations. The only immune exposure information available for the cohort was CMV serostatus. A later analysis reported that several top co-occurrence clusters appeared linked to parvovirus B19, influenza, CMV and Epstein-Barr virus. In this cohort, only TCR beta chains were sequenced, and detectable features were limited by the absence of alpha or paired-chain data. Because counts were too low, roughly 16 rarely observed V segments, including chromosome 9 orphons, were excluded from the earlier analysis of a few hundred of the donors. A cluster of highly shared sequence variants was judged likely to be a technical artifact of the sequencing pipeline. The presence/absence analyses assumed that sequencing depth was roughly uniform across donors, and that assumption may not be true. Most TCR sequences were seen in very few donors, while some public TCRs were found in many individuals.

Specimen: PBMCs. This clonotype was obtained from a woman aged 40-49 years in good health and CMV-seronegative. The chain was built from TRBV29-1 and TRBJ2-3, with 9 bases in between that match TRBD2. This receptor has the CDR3 CSFSGSGADTQYF. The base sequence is TGCAGTTTTAGCGGGAGTGGGGCAGATACGCAGTATTTT.